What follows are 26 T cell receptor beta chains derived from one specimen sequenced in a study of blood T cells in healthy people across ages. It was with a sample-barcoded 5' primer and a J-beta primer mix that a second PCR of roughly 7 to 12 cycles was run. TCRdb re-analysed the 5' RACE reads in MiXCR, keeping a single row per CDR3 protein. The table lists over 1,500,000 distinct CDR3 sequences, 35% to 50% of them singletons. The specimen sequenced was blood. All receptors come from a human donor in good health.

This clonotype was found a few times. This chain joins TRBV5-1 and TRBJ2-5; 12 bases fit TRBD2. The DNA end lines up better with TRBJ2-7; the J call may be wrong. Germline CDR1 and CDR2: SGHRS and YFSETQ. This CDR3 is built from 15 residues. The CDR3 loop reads CASSLILAGGYEQYF. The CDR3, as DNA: TGCGCCAGCAGCTTGATACTAGCGGGGGGCTACGAGCAGTACTTC.

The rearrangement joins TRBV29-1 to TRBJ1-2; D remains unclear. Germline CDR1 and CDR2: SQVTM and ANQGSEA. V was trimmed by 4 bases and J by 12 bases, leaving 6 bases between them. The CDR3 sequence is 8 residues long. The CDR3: CSVGGNTF. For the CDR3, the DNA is TGCAGCGTTGGCGGGAACACCTTC.

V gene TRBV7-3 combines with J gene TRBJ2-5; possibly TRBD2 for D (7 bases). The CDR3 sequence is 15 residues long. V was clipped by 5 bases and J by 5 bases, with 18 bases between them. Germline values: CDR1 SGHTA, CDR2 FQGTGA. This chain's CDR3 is CASSPGRGGTETQYF. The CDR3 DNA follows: TGTGCCAGCAGCCCTGGGAGGGGGGGTACGGAGACCCAGTACTTC. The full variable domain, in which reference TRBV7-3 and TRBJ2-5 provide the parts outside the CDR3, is GAGVSQTPSNKVTEKGKYVELRCDPISGHTALYWYRQSLGQGPEFLIYFQGTGAADDSGLPNDRFFAVRPEGSVSTLKIQRTERGDSAVYLCASSPGRGGTETQYFGPGTRLLVL.

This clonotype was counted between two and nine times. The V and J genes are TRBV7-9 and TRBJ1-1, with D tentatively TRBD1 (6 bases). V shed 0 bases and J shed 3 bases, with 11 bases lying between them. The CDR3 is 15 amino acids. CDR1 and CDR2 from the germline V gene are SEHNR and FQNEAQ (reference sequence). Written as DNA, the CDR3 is TGTGCCAGCAGCTTAGCGGCAGGGGCAGACACTGAAGCTTTCTTT. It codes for CASSLAAGADTEAFF.

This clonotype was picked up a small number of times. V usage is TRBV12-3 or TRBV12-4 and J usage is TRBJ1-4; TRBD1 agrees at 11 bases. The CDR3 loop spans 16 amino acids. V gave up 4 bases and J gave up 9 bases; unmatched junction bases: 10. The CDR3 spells CASSSPRTGGEKKLFF. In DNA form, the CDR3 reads TGTGCCAGCAGTTCCCCTCGGACAGGGGGCGAGAAAAAACTGTTTTTT.

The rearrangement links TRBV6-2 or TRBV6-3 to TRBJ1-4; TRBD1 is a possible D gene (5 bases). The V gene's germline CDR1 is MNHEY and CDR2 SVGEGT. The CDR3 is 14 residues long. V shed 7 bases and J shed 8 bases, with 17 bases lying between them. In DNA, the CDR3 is TGTGCCAGCACACGAAGGGGATTCGGCGAAAAACTGTTTTTT. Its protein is CASTRRGFGEKLFF.

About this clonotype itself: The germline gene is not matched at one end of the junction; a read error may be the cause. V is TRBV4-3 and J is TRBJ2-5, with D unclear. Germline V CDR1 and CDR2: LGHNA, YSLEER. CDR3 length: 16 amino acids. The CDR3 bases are TGCGCCAGCAGCCAAGATTGGCAGACCCGACAAGAGTCCCAGTACTTC. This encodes CASSQDWQTRQESQYF.

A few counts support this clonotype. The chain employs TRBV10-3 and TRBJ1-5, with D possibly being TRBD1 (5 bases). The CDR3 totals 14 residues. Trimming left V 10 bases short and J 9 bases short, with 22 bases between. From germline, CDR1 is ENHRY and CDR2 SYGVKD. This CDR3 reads CASREGNIGRPQHF. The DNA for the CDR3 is TGTGCCAGCAGAGAGGGGAATATAGGGAGGCCCCAGCATTTT.

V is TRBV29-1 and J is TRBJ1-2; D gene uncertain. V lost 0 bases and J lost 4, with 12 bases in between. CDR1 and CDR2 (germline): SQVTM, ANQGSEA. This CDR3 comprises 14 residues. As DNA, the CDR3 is TGCAGCGTTGAAGAGGTTGGGGTCGGCTATGGCTACACCTTC. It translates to CSVEEVGVGYGYTF.

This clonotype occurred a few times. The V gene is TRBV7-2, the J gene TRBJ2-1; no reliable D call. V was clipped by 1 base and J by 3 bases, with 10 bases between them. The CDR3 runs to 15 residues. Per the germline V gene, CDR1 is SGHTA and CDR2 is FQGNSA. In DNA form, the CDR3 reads TGTGCCAGCAGCTTAGGGAGCCCCCTCTACAATGAGCAGTTCTTC. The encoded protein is CASSLGSPLYNEQFF.

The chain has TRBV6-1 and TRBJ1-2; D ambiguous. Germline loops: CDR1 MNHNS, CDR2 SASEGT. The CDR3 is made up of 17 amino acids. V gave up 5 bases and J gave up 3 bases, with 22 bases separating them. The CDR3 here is CASSRLSIVRADYGYTF. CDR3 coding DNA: TGTGCCAGCAGTCGCCTATCAATCGTTCGGGCGGACTATGGCTACACCTTC.

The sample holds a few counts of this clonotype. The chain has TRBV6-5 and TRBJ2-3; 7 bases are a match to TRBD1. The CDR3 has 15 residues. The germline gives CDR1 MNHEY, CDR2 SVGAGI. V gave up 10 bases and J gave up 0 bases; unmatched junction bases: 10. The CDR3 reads CAIRKDRQSTDTQYF. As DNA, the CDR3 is TGTGCCATCAGGAAGGACAGGCAGAGCACAGATACGCAGTATTTT.

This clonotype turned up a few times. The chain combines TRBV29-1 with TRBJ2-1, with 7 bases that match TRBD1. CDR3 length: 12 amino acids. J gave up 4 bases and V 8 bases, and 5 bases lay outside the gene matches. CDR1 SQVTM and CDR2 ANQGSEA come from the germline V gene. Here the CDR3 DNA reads TGCAGCTCCGAACAGGGGTACAATGAGCAGTTCTTC. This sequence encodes CSSEQGYNEQFF.

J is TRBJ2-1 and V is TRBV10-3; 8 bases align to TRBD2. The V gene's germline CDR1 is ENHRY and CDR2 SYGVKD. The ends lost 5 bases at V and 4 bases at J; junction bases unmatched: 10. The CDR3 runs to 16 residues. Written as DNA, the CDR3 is TGTGCCATCAGTAATAATGGCGGGGGGCCTTACAATGAGCAGTTCTTC. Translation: CAISNNGGGPYNEQFF.

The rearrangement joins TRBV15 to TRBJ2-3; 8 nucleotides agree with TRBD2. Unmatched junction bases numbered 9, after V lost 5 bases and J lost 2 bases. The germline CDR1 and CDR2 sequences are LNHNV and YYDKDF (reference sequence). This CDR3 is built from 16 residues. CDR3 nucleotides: TGTGCCACCAGCCCGGGCGCGGGGGGTGTCACAGATACGCAGTATTTT. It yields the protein CATSPGAGGVTDTQYF.

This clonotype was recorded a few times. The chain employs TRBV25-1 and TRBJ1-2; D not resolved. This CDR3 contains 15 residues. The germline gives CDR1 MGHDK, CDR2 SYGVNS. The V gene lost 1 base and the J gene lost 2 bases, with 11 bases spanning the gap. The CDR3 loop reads CASSEWVETNYGYTF. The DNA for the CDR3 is TGTGCCAGCAGTGAATGGGTCGAGACCAACTATGGCTACACCTTC.

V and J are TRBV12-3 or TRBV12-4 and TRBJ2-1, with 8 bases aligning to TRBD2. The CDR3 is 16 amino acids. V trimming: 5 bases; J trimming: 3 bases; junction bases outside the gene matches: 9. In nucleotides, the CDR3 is TGTGCCAGCAGTGTCAAAGCGGGGGACCACTACAATGAGCAGTTCTTC. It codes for CASSVKAGDHYNEQFF.

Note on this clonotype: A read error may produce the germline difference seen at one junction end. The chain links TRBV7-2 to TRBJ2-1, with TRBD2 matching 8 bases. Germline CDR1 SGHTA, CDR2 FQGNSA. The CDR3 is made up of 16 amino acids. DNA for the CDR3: TGTGCCAACAGCTTACTCGGGGGGGTCCAATACAATGAGCAGTTCTTC. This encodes CANSLLGGVQYNEQFF.

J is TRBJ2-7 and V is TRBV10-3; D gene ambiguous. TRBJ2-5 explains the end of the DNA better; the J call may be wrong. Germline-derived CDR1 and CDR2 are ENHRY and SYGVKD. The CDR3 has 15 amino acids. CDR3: CAISDPRTFGETQYF. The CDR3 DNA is TGTGCCATCAGTGACCCTCGGACGTTTGGCGAGACCCAGTACTTC.

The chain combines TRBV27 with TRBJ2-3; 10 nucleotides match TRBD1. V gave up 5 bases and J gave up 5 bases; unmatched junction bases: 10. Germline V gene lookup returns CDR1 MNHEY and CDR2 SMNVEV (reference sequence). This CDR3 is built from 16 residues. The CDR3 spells CASSKPGQGRGDTQYF. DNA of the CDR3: TGTGCCAGCAGTAAACCGGGACAGGGGCGCGGAGATACGCAGTATTTT.

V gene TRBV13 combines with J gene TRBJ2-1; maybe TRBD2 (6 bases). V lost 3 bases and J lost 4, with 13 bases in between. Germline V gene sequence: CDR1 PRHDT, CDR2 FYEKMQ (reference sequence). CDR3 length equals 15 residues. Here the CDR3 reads CASSLGGRGYNEQFF. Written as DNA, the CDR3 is TGTGCCAGCAGCTTGGGTGGTCGGGGGTACAATGAGCAGTTCTTC.

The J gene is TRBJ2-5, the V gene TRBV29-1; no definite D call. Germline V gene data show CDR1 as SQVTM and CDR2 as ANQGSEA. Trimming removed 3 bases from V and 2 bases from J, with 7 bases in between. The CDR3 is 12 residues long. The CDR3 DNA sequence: TGCAGCGTTGACGTGGGGCAAGAGACCCAGTACTTC. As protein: CSVDVGQETQYF.

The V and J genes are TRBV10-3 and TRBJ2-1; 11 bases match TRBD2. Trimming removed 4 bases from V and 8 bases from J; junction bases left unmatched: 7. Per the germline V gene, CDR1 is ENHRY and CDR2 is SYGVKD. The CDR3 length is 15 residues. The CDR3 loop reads CAISGGTSGLYEQFF. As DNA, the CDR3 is TGTGCCATCAGTGGAGGGACTAGCGGCCTCTATGAGCAGTTCTTC.

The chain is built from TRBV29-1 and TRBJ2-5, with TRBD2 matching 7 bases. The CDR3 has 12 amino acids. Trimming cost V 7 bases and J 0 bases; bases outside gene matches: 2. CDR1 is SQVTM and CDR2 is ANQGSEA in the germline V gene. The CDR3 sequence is CSGGGYQETQYF. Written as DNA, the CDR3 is TGCAGCGGGGGGGGGTACCAAGAGACCCAGTACTTC.

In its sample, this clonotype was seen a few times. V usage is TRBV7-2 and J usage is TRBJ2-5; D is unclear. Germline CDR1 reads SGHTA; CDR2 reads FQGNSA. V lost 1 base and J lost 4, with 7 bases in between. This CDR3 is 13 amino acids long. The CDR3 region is CASSLGNLETQYF. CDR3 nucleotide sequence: TGTGCCAGCAGCTTAGGCAATTTAGAGACCCAGTACTTC.

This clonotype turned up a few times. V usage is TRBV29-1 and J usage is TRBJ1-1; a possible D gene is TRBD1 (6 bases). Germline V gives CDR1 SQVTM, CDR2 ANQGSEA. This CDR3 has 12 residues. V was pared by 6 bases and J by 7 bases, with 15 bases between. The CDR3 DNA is TGCAGCGTACCCGGTCGGGGGCTTGAAGCTTTCTTT. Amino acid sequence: CSVPGRGLEAFF.